The 28 T cell receptor beta chains listed next were all sequenced from one sample in a study of glioma-infiltrating T cells (dated by TCRdb to the mid-2010s). Sequenced using an Illumina MiSeq. TCR alpha and beta CDR3 regions were amplified with the iRepertoire nested amplicon-rescue multiplex PCR (arm-PCR) platform from RNA. TCRdb reworked the public reads: Q25 trimming with fastp, MiXCR clone assembly, productive beta chains retained. For every CDR3 protein sequence, its rows merge into one entry that carries the most common genes and DNA. The sample profile shows over 120,000 distinct CDR3 sequences; about 39% of them were found once. The top ten constitute over 15% of the sample. The sample taken for sequencing was glioma tissue, nonneoplastic brain tissue, or PBMCs (not recorded which). The receptor source for this set is a human donor with low-grade glioma or glioblastoma, undergoing nonglioma brain surgery, or in good health (not recorded which).

The chain carries TRBV12-3 or TRBV12-4 and TRBJ2-3, with 9 positions matching TRBD2. The CDR3 runs 16 residues. With V trimmed by 4 bases and J by 0 bases, 5 bases remained unmatched. CDR3 sequence: CASSSSLAGSTDTQYF. The CDR3, as DNA: TGTGCCAGCAGTTCCTCACTAGCGGGTAGCACAGATACGCAGTATTTT.

The V gene is TRBV18, the J gene TRBJ2-1; D is undetermined. Germline CDR1 reads KGHSH; CDR2 reads LQKENI. The V end lost 3 bases, the J end lost 7 bases, and 10 bases lay between the germline ends. The CDR3 spans 13 residues. CDR3 amino acids: CASSPRRWNEQFF. In DNA, the CDR3 is TGTGCCAGCTCACCCCGCCGGTGGAATGAGCAGTTCTTC.

The gene calls are TRBV4-1 and TRBJ2-5; a weak D match, TRBD2 (7 bases). CDR1 MGHRA and CDR2 YSYEKL come from the germline V gene. V dropped 5 bases and J dropped 2 bases, with 18 bases sitting between them. The CDR3 has 16 residues. This CDR3 reads CASSKGGGRRQETQYF. The CDR3 DNA reads as TGCGCCAGCAGCAAGGGGGGGGGACGGCGGCAAGAGACCCAGTACTTC.

This chain joins TRBV6-1 and TRBJ2-1; TRBD2 agrees at 10 bases. Germline loops: CDR1 MNHNS, CDR2 SASEGT. The CDR3 runs to 16 residues. Trimming took 5 bases from V and 8 from J; bases not matched to a gene: 12. In nucleotides, the CDR3 is TGTGCCAGCAGTTGGCTAGCGGGAGCGAGTAGCGATGAGCAGTTCTTC. It translates to CASSWLAGASSDEQFF.

This clonotype was detected once. V gene TRBV20-1 combines with J gene TRBJ2-2, with 7 nucleotides matching TRBD2. V lost 3 bases, J lost 2 bases, and 9 bases stayed unmatched. This CDR3 contains 16 residues. The germline V gene encodes CDR1 DFQATT and CDR2 SNEGSKA (reference sequence). The CDR3 DNA is TGCAGTGCTAGTCTGGACGGGAGGCTCAACACCGGGGAGCTGTTTTTT. Its translation: CSASLDGRLNTGELFF.

The V and J genes are TRBV6-1 and TRBJ1-5; maybe TRBD1 (6 bases). The V gene's germline CDR1 is MNHNS and CDR2 SASEGT. The CDR3 length is 14 residues. The V gene lost 5 bases and the J gene lost 6 bases, with 14 bases spanning the gap. CDR3 sequence (DNA): TGTGCCAGCAGTCTGCAGGGGCTGGGTCAGCCCCAGCATTTT. It codes for CASSLQGLGQPQHF.

The chain combines TRBV4-1 with TRBJ1-2; D is unclear. Per the germline V gene, CDR1 is MGHRA and CDR2 is YSYEKL. Trimming removed 1 base at V and 8 bases at J, with 11 bases between. This CDR3 is 13 amino acids long. CDR3 loop: CASSQVSSYGYTF. DNA of the CDR3: TGCGCCAGCAGCCAAGTTTCCTCCTACGGCTACACCTTC.

The rearrangement uses TRBV28 and TRBJ2-1; perhaps TRBD1 as D (6 bases). In germline, CDR1 is MDHEN, CDR2 SYDVKM. The CDR3 is 12 residues long. Trimming took off 10 bases at V and 4 bases at J, with 11 bases between the two ends. CDR3 nucleotide sequence: TGTGCCACCTGGACAGAATACAATGAGCAGTTCTTC. Amino acids: CATWTEYNEQFF.

This chain connects TRBV10-3 to TRBJ1-1, with 9 positions matching TRBD1. Germline V gene data show CDR1 as ENHRY and CDR2 as SYGVKD. This CDR3 contains 13 residues. Unmatched junction bases numbered 6, after V lost 10 bases and J lost 3 bases. In nucleotides, the CDR3 is TGTGCCAGGAAAAGACAGGGGGACACTGAAGCTTTCTTT. Translation: CARKRQGDTEAFF.

The rearrangement links TRBV7-2 to TRBJ2-3; a weak D match, TRBD1 (5 bases). V lost 5 bases and J lost 0, with 9 bases in between. The CDR3 extends over 14 amino acids. Looked up from germline, CDR1 is SGHTA and CDR2 is FQGNSA. The DNA for the CDR3 is TGTGCCAGCAGCCAGACAGTGAGCACAGATACGCAGTATTTT. This encodes CASSQTVSTDTQYF.

J is TRBJ1-3 and V is TRBV2; 8 bases match TRBD1. Trimming at V came to 4 bases and at J to 10 bases, leaving 9 bases not matched to a gene. The CDR3 extends over 14 amino acids. CDR1 and CDR2 from the germline V gene are SNHLY and FYNNEI. The CDR3 loop is CASSAEPRQGTIYF. CDR3 in DNA: TGTGCCAGCAGTGCTGAGCCCCGACAGGGGACCATATATTTT. The full variable domain, in which reference TRBV2 and TRBJ1-3 provide the parts outside the CDR3, is EPEVTQTPSHQVTQMGQEVILRCVPISNHLYFYWYRQILGQKVEFLVSFYNNEISEKSEIFDDQFSVERPDGSNFTLKIRSTKLEDSAMYFCASSAEPRQGTIYFGEGSWLTVV.

The chain links TRBV12-3 or TRBV12-4 to TRBJ1-2; a weak D match, TRBD1 (5 bases). The CDR3 has 16 amino acids. With 6 bases removed from V and 2 bases from J, the gap between germline ends came to 19 bases. In DNA form, the CDR3 reads TGTGCCAGCAGCAACCTCCGGGGGGGAGGCAACTATGGCTACACCTTC. It encodes CASSNLRGGGNYGYTF.

This clonotype was found many times. V is TRBV6-1 and J is TRBJ2-3; D not certain. This CDR3 has 13 amino acids. Germline CDR1 MNHNS, CDR2 SASEGT. Trimming left V 5 bases short and J 0 bases short, with 6 bases between. The CDR3 here is CASSRRSTDTQYF. The CDR3 nucleotides are TGTGCCAGCAGTCGCAGGAGCACAGATACGCAGTATTTT.

This clonotype has only a few counts. This rearrangement joins TRBV6-1 to TRBJ1-5; D is unresolved. CDR1 MNHNS and CDR2 SASEGT come from the germline V gene. Trimming left V 2 bases short and J 2 bases short, with 7 bases between. The CDR3 sequence is 14 residues long. DNA for the CDR3: TGTGCCAGCAGTGAAAGGCAGGGCAATCAGCCCCAGCATTTT. Translated: CASSERQGNQPQHF.

A remark on this clonotype: One end of the junction varies from germline; a read error may be responsible. The chain is built from TRBV6-5 and TRBJ2-5; D may match TRBD1 or TRBD2 (5 bases each). The CDR3 sequence is 16 residues long. The germline gives CDR1 MNHEY, CDR2 SVGAGI. CDR3 DNA: TGTGCCAGAAGTTTCCAAGGGACCTTCCGGACCGGGACCCAGTACTTC. Translated: CARSFQGTFRTGTQYF.

Written as DNA, the CDR3 is TGTGCCAGCAGTGAAGCTGCGGGAGCTACAGATACGCAGTATTTT. Translating gives CASSEAAGATDTQYF. The chain recombines TRBV6-1 with TRBJ2-3; 7 bases agree with TRBD2. This CDR3 is 15 amino acids long. Trimming took 0 bases from V and 3 from J; bases not matched to a gene: 3. CDR1 MNHNS and CDR2 SASEGT come from the germline V gene.

The genes are TRBV14 and TRBJ2-7, with a tentative D call TRBD1 (6 bases). Looked up from germline, CDR1 is SGHDN and CDR2 is FVKESK. V lost 0 bases and J 6 bases, leaving 12 bases between the germline ends. CDR3 length: 14 amino acids. CDR3 in amino acids: CASSQDHPGAEQYF. The CDR3 nucleotides are TGTGCCAGCAGCCAAGATCATCCAGGGGCCGAGCAGTACTTC.

On this clonotype itself: The junction departs from germline at one end; a sequencing error may be responsible. The V and J genes are TRBV25-1 and TRBJ2-7; D unclear. CDR3 length: 11 residues. The germline V gene has CDR1 MGHDK and CDR2 SYGVNS. The CDR3: CTSSRVHEQYF. The CDR3 DNA sequence: TGTACCAGCAGTAGGGTCCACGAGCAGTACTTC.

The chain uses TRBV6-2 or TRBV6-3 and TRBJ1-2; the match to TRBD1 covers 9 bases. Germline CDR1 and CDR2: MNHEY and SVGEGT. The CDR3 has 14 amino acids. The junction had 2 bases not matched to a gene; V was cut back by 2 bases and J by 4 bases. The CDR3 DNA reads TGTGCCAGCAGTTACGCGACAGGGGGCTATGGCTACACCTTC. It yields the protein CASSYATGGYGYTF.

This chain uses TRBV6-1 with TRBJ2-1; D might be TRBD1 (6 bases). This CDR3 comprises 15 residues. V was pared by 6 bases and J by 0 bases, with 12 bases between. Germline V lookup: CDR1 MNHNS, CDR2 SASEGT. The CDR3 here is CASRDSQLSYNEQFF. CDR3 coding DNA: TGTGCCAGCAGGGACAGCCAACTCTCCTACAATGAGCAGTTCTTC.

The genes are TRBV28 and TRBJ1-1; D is uncertain. Trimming removed 4 bases from V and 1 base from J, with 10 bases in between. Looked up from germline, CDR1 is MDHEN and CDR2 is SYDVKM. There are 14 residues in the CDR3. DNA of the CDR3: TGTGCCAGCAGTTCCGGACTGGGGAACACTGAAGCTTTCTTT. Translated, it gives CASSSGLGNTEAFF.

V usage is TRBV7-2 and J usage is TRBJ2-7; no clear D gene. Germline V gene sequence: CDR1 SGHTA, CDR2 FQGNSA. The CDR3 covers 13 residues. V lost 0 bases to trimming and J lost 3 bases, with 6 bases between them. The CDR3 loop reads CASSLAVGYEQYF. CDR3 nucleotide sequence: TGTGCCAGCAGCTTAGCGGTAGGCTACGAGCAGTACTTC.

This clonotype was seen a few times. The chain combines TRBV5-4 with TRBJ2-5; a weak D match, TRBD1 (5 bases). The germline gives CDR1 SGHNT, CDR2 YYREEE (reference sequence). The CDR3 runs 14 residues. The germline V and J ends were trimmed by 3 bases and 3 bases, with 12 bases remaining between them. CDR3 nucleotides: TGTGCCAGCAGCTCCCGGACATTGGAAGAGACCCAGTACTTC. Translated, it gives CASSSRTLEETQYF.

The chain links TRBV12-3 or TRBV12-4 to TRBJ1-3; D is undetermined. Trimming took off 6 bases at V and 4 bases at J, with 7 bases between the two ends. The CDR3 loop spans 12 amino acids. As DNA, the CDR3 is TGTGCCAGCAGCTACTTAGGAAACACCATATATTTT. Protein product: CASSYLGNTIYF.

The chain links TRBV10-3 to TRBJ2-5, with D perhaps matching TRBD1 or TRBD2 (5 bases each). The CDR3 contains 14 residues. V lost 8 bases, J lost 0 bases, and 13 bases lay in between. The germline gives CDR1 ENHRY, CDR2 SYGVKD. The CDR3 DNA reads TGTGCCATCGGGGACGGACGATACCAAGAGACCCAGTACTTC. Protein product: CAIGDGRYQETQYF.

This clonotype was observed a handful of times. J is TRBJ1-2 and V is TRBV2; D remains ambiguous. With 4 bases removed from V and 9 bases from J, the gap between germline ends came to 15 bases. CDR1 and CDR2 (germline): SNHLY, FYNNEI. The CDR3 is made up of 13 amino acids. The CDR3 DNA sequence: TGTGCCAGCAGTGCAGGAGGGATCGGTCGCTACACCTTC. Residues: CASSAGGIGRYTF. Supplemented by reference TRBV2 and TRBJ1-2, the full variable domain reads EPEVTQTPSHQVTQMGQEVILRCVPISNHLYFYWYRQILGQKVEFLVSFYNNEISEKSEIFDDQFSVERPDGSNFTLKIRSTKLEDSAMYFCASSAGGIGRYTFGSGTRLTVV.

This rearrangement joins TRBV12-3 or TRBV12-4 to TRBJ2-3; TRBD2 matches at 9 bases. This CDR3 spans 15 amino acids. V was pared by 6 bases and J by 5 bases, with 9 bases of the junction left unmatched. The CDR3 reads CASSQRREGIDTQYF. The CDR3 DNA sequence: TGTGCCAGCAGCCAAAGGCGGGAGGGTATAGATACGCAGTATTTT.

This clonotype came up a few times. The chain carries TRBV6-2 or TRBV6-3 and TRBJ2-7; 7 bases align to TRBD2. CDR1 is MNHEY and CDR2 is SVGEGT in the germline V gene. The CDR3 is 17 residues long. V lost 0 bases, J lost 4 bases, and 12 bases stayed unmatched. For the CDR3, the DNA is TGTGCCAGCAGTTACTCCCCTATGGAAGCGGGGTCATACGAGCAGTACTTC. Protein product: CASSYSPMEAGSYEQYF.